Listed below are T cell receptor beta chains from one sample, sequenced in a study. TCRdb fed the RT-PCR reads into MiXCR, producing one record per CDR3 protein. The data contain about 3,800 distinct CDR3 sequences, around a third of them singletons. The material sequenced was memory CD4+ T cells from salivary gland. These receptors all stem from a female donor with primary Sjogren's syndrome. Both conserved end residues are part of each CDR3. D genes are given only for firm matches. Not all rows give a size; the values are once, few, many and, for expanded clones, a class.

D	size	J	V	CDR3	DNA
TRBD2	few	TRBJ2-5	TRBV7-2	CASSATSGDQETQYF	TGTGCCAGTAGCGCGACTAGCGGGGACCAAGAGACCCAGTACTTC
NA	NA	TRBJ1-1	TRBV19	CASSIEGEKTESFF	TGTGCCAGTAGTATCGAGGGGGAAAAAACTGAATCTTTCTTT
TRBD1	NA	TRBJ1-4	TRBV9	CASSPQGAVNEKLFF	TGTGCCAGCAGCCCGCAGGGGGCCGTTAATGAAAAACTGTTTTTT
NA	medium-sized	TRBJ1-5	TRBV18	CASSPPSDGGFNQPQHF	TGTGCCAGCTCACCACCTTCGGACGGGGGGTTCAATCAGCCCCAGCATTTT
TRBD1	medium-sized	TRBJ1-1	TRBV11-3	CASSLRTGSAEAFF	TGTGCCAGCAGCTTGCGGACAGGGAGCGCTGAAGCTTTCTTT
NA	medium-sized	TRBJ2-1	TRBV5-6	CASRRDPPSNEQFF	TGTGCCAGCAGGCGGGACCCACCTTCCAATGAGCAGTTCTTC
TRBD1	many	TRBJ2-2	TRBV4-1	CASSPGTANTGELFF	TGCGCCAGCAGCCCCGGGACAGCCAACACCGGGGAGCTGTTTTTT
TRBD1	NA	TRBJ2-7	TRBV28	CASSPTGGSYEQYF	TGTGCCAGCAGTCCCACAGGGGGGTCCTACGAGCAGTACTTC
NA	medium-sized	TRBJ2-5	TRBV4-3	CASSPGTLNQETQYF	TGCGCCAGCAGCCCGGGGACTTTAAATCAAGAGACCCAGTACTTC
NA	many	TRBJ2-2	TRBV24-1	CATSDYNSPTGELFF	TGTGCCACCAGTGATTATAACAGCCCCACCGGGGAGCTGTTTTTT
NA	once	TRBJ2-7	TRBV7-9	CASSPTGEPRGYEQYF	TGTGCCAGCAGCCCTACAGGCGAGCCTCGAGGCTACGAGCAGTACTTC
NA	medium-sized	TRBJ1-1	TRBV20-1	CSARADGNTEAFF	TGCAGTGCCAGGGCCGACGGAAACACTGAAGCTTTCTTT
TRBD2	NA	TRBJ2-1	TRBV10-3	CAISVAGVADTQFF	TGTGCCATCAGTGTAGCGGGAGTTGCAGATACGCAGTTCTTC
NA	medium-sized	TRBJ2-3	TRBV28	CASSLGAVDTQYF	TGTGCCAGCAGTTTGGGGGCAGTAGATACGCAGTATTTT
TRBD1	many	TRBJ1-1	TRBV4-2	CASSQAEQGTEAFF	TGTGCCAGCAGCCAAGCGGAACAGGGGACTGAAGCTTTCTTT